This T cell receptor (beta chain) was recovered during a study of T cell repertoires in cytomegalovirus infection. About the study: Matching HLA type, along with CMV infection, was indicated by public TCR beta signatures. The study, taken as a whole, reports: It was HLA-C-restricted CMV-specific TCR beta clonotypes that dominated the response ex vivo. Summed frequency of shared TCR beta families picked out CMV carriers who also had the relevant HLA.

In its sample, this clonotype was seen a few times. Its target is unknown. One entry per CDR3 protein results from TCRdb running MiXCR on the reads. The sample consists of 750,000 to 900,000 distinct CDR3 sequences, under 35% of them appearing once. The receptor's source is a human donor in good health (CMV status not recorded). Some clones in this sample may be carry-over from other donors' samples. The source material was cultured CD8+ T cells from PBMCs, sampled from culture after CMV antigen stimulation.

Here the CDR3 DNA reads TGCAGCGTTCTAGGGTCTCATACGCAGTATTTT. Amino acids: CSVLGSHTQYF. The V gene is TRBV29-1, the J gene TRBJ2-3; unclear D gene. Germline assignment: CDR1 SQVTM and CDR2 ANQGSEA. The CDR3 has 11 amino acids. V gave up 5 bases and J gave up 7 bases, with 10 bases separating them.